This TCR beta chain was obtained from a study of T cells in Graves' hyperthyroidism and ophthalmopathy. Amplification of TCR beta CDR3 regions was performed using RNA transcripts as template. Carried out on the TCR CDR3, a first-round RT-PCR used the HTBI primer set. TCRdb reanalysed the multiplex PCR reads using MiXCR and keeps one entry per CDR3 protein. The sample lists approximately 590,000 distinct CDR3 sequences, about a sixth occurring once. The receptor comes from a woman under 40 with Graves' hyperthyroidism. The sequencing input was blood.

As DNA, the CDR3 is TGTGCCAGTAGTATGCCCGGAAGCTCCTACGAGCAGTACTTC. Its translation: CASSMPGSSYEQYF. The chain employs TRBV19 and TRBJ2-7; D is unclear. V was clipped by 3 bases and J by 0 bases, with 9 bases between them. Germline values: CDR1 LNHDA, CDR2 SQIVND (reference sequence). The CDR3 loop spans 14 amino acids.